This is a list of T cell receptor beta chains from one sample in a study of beta chain features in type 1 diabetes. This table comes from immunoSEQ multiplex PCR, and its TCRdb copy is limited to in-frame clones, with some not included. The profile shows some 700,000 clones, 13% of them singletons. Sample: naive CD4+ T cells from blood. The receptors here all came from a man aged 18-30 years with type 1 diabetes. CDR3s include the opening cysteine and the closing phenylalanine or tryptophan. The order of the fields is D gene, clone size, V gene, J gene, CDR3 DNA, CDR3 protein. A D gene is named only where the DNA matches it firmly. The listing skips clone size in some rows; elsewhere it reads once, few, many or a size class.

d_call: -; clone_size: -; v_call: TRBV7-9; j_call: TRBJ2-7; cdr3_nt: TGTGCCAGCAGCCCCCGGGACAACAACTACGAGCAGTACTTC; cdr3_aa: CASSPRDNNYEQYF
d_call: -; clone_size: few; v_call: TRBV10-3; j_call: TRBJ1-5; cdr3_nt: TGTGCCATCAGTGATGGACAGACCTATAGCAATCAGCCCCAGCATTTT; cdr3_aa: CAISDGQTYSNQPQHF
d_call: TRBD1; clone_size: few; v_call: TRBV18; j_call: TRBJ1-6; cdr3_nt: TGTGCCAGCTCACGGATGGACAGGGATTCATCACCCCTCCACTTT; cdr3_aa: CASSRMDRDSSPLHF
d_call: -; clone_size: few; v_call: TRBV15; j_call: TRBJ2-5; cdr3_nt: TGTGCCACCAGCAGTCCGGGGGACCAAGAGACCCAGTACTTC; cdr3_aa: CATSSPGDQETQYF
d_call: TRBD1; clone_size: -; v_call: TRBV28; j_call: TRBJ1-1; cdr3_nt: TGTGCCAGCAGACCGGGACAGGGGAACACTGAAGCTTTCTTT; cdr3_aa: CASRPGQGNTEAFF
d_call: -; clone_size: -; v_call: TRBV10-3; j_call: TRBJ1-6; cdr3_nt: TGTGCCATCAGTGAGCTCGGTTCGGTCGGCTATAATTCACCCCTCCACTTT; cdr3_aa: CAISELGSVGYNSPLHF
d_call: -; clone_size: few; v_call: TRBV7-9; j_call: TRBJ1-5; cdr3_nt: TGTGCCAGCGGCCAGGGGACCAATCAGCCCCAGCATTTT; cdr3_aa: CASGQGTNQPQHF
d_call: TRBD1; clone_size: -; v_call: TRBV7-9; j_call: TRBJ2-6; cdr3_nt: TGTGCCAGCACATACCGGCAGGGGGCTGGGGCCAACGTCCTGACTTTC; cdr3_aa: CASTYRQGAGANVLTF
d_call: -; clone_size: -; v_call: TRBV25-1; j_call: TRBJ2-3; cdr3_nt: TGTGCCAGCCGGAGGGGGCGGACAGATACGCAGTATTTT; cdr3_aa: CASRRGRTDTQYF
d_call: -; clone_size: -; v_call: TRBV7-9; j_call: TRBJ2-3; cdr3_nt: TGTGCCAGCAGCGCCCAGGAGGGGAATACGCAGTATTTT; cdr3_aa: CASSAQEGNTQYF
d_call: -; clone_size: -; v_call: TRBV5-1; j_call: TRBJ2-1; cdr3_nt: TGCGCCAGCAGCTTGTCGACAGAATTCTACAATGAGCAGTTCTTC; cdr3_aa: CASSLSTEFYNEQFF
d_call: -; clone_size: few; v_call: TRBV30; j_call: TRBJ2-4; cdr3_nt: TGTGCCTGGAGTGTATGGGGACTAGCCAAAAACATTCAGTACTTC; cdr3_aa: CAWSVWGLAKNIQYF
d_call: TRBD2; clone_size: few; v_call: TRBV5-1; j_call: TRBJ2-3; cdr3_nt: TGCGCCAGCAGCCCCCAGGCTAGCGGGCATGATACGCAGTATTTT; cdr3_aa: CASSPQASGHDTQYF
d_call: -; clone_size: -; v_call: TRBV25-1; j_call: TRBJ1-5; cdr3_nt: TGTGCCACGGGGAGCGGCAATCAGCCCCAGCATTTT; cdr3_aa: CATGSGNQPQHF
d_call: -; clone_size: -; v_call: TRBV5-1; j_call: TRBJ2-7; cdr3_nt: TGCGCCAGCAGCTTTCCGGGCCCTACCTACGAGCAGTACTTC; cdr3_aa: CASSFPGPTYEQYF
d_call: TRBD2; clone_size: -; v_call: TRBV14; j_call: TRBJ2-1; cdr3_nt: TGTGCCAGCAGCCGGAGCGGGGGGGCCGACTATGAGCAGTTCTTC; cdr3_aa: CASSRSGGADYEQFF
d_call: -; clone_size: -; v_call: TRBV2; j_call: TRBJ1-5; cdr3_nt: TGTGCCAGCAGTCCTTCGGGTCAGCCCCAGCATTTT; cdr3_aa: CASSPSGQPQHF
d_call: -; clone_size: -; v_call: TRBV30; j_call: TRBJ1-2; cdr3_nt: TGTGCCTGGAGTGACAGTAACTATGGCTACACCTTC; cdr3_aa: CAWSDSNYGYTF
d_call: -; clone_size: -; v_call: TRBV25-1; j_call: TRBJ2-5; cdr3_nt: TGTGCCAGCATGGGAGCATGGGGGTACCAAGAGACCCAGTACTTC; cdr3_aa: CASMGAWGYQETQYF
d_call: TRBD2; clone_size: -; v_call: TRBV7-2; j_call: TRBJ2-5; cdr3_nt: TGTGCCAGCAGCACGCGGGGGGGCGGGATGGAGACCCAGTACTTC; cdr3_aa: CASSTRGGGMETQYF
d_call: -; clone_size: few; v_call: TRBV29-1; j_call: TRBJ1-1; cdr3_nt: TGCAGCGTTGGTGGCAGTTCCTTCGGGGGGGACACTGAAGCTTTCTTT; cdr3_aa: CSVGGSSFGGDTEAFF
d_call: -; clone_size: few; v_call: TRBV28; j_call: TRBJ1-6; cdr3_nt: TGTGCCAGCAGTTCTCCCAACGCACGGAATAATTCACCCCTCCACTTT; cdr3_aa: CASSSPNARNNSPLHF
d_call: -; clone_size: -; v_call: TRBV4-1; j_call: TRBJ1-1; cdr3_nt: TGCGCCAGCAGCCAAGAGGCAGCGGGCGGCAGAGAAGCTTTCTTT; cdr3_aa: CASSQEAAGGREAFF
d_call: -; clone_size: few; v_call: TRBV19; j_call: TRBJ2-1; cdr3_nt: TGTGCCAGTAGTATAGACATAAACTCCTACAATGAGCAGTTCTTC; cdr3_aa: CASSIDINSYNEQFF
d_call: -; clone_size: few; v_call: TRBV5-6; j_call: TRBJ2-1; cdr3_nt: TGTGCCAGCAGCTTGGTAGGCCTGAATGGCTACAATGAGCAGTTCTTC; cdr3_aa: CASSLVGLNGYNEQFF
d_call: -; clone_size: -; v_call: TRBV7-2; j_call: TRBJ1-2; cdr3_nt: TGTGCCAGCAGCCCCGAGAACTATGGCTACACCTTC; cdr3_aa: CASSPENYGYTF
d_call: -; clone_size: -; v_call: TRBV7-9; j_call: TRBJ2-5; cdr3_nt: TGTGCCAGCAGGTTAGGGTACGAGACCCAGTACTTC; cdr3_aa: CASRLGYETQYF
d_call: TRBD1; clone_size: few; v_call: TRBV15; j_call: TRBJ2-7; cdr3_nt: TGTGCCACCAGCAGAGTGGACAGGGTGGACGAGCAGTACTTC; cdr3_aa: CATSRVDRVDEQYF
d_call: -; clone_size: few; v_call: TRBV21-1; j_call: TRBJ1-1; cdr3_nt: TGTGCCAGCAGCACCCAAGGGGGGGCTTGGACTGAAGCTTTCTTT; cdr3_aa: CASSTQGGAWTEAFF
d_call: -; clone_size: few; v_call: TRBV9; j_call: TRBJ1-3; cdr3_nt: TGTGCCAGCAGCGTAAGCTCTGGAAACACCATATATTTT; cdr3_aa: CASSVSSGNTIYF
d_call: -; clone_size: few; v_call: TRBV30; j_call: TRBJ2-5; cdr3_nt: TGTGCCTGGAGTGTCAACGAGGGGACCCAGTACTTC; cdr3_aa: CAWSVNEGTQYF
d_call: -; clone_size: -; v_call: TRBV30; j_call: TRBJ1-1; cdr3_nt: TGTGCCTGGAGTGTAGAAGTTTCAGGGACTGAAGCTTTCTTT; cdr3_aa: CAWSVEVSGTEAFF
d_call: -; clone_size: -; v_call: TRBV7-2; j_call: TRBJ1-6; cdr3_nt: TGTGCCAGCGGTCAGGTGGGGGGCTATTCACCCCTCCACTTT; cdr3_aa: CASGQVGGYSPLHF
d_call: TRBD1; clone_size: -; v_call: TRBV29-1; j_call: TRBJ2-7; cdr3_nt: TGCAGCGTTGAAGGGACAGGGGGCGTCGAGCAGTACTTC; cdr3_aa: CSVEGTGGVEQYF
d_call: TRBD1; clone_size: few; v_call: TRBV28; j_call: TRBJ1-6; cdr3_nt: TGTGCCAGCAGTCCGGGACAGGGGGATAATTCACCCCTCCACTTT; cdr3_aa: CASSPGQGDNSPLHF
d_call: TRBD1; clone_size: few; v_call: TRBV6-1; j_call: TRBJ1-5; cdr3_nt: TGTGCCAGCAGTGACCCGGGACAGCCGAGTTTAAATCAGCCCCAGCATTTT; cdr3_aa: CASSDPGQPSLNQPQHF
d_call: -; clone_size: -; v_call: TRBV30; j_call: TRBJ2-5; cdr3_nt: TGTGCCTGGGGGGGCCAGGTAGAGACCCAGTACTTC; cdr3_aa: CAWGGQVETQYF
d_call: -; clone_size: few; v_call: TRBV7-9; j_call: TRBJ2-1; cdr3_nt: TGTGCCAGCAGTGGCAGGGTAGGATCCTACAATGAGCAGTTCTTC; cdr3_aa: CASSGRVGSYNEQFF
d_call: TRBD1; clone_size: -; v_call: TRBV28; j_call: TRBJ2-7; cdr3_nt: TGTGCCAGCAGTTTAGGTGGGACAGGGGTCTACGAGCAGTACTTC; cdr3_aa: CASSLGGTGVYEQYF
d_call: -; clone_size: -; v_call: TRBV4-1; j_call: TRBJ1-5; cdr3_nt: TGCGCCAGCAGCCAAGAACGGGGCAGCGCCAATCAGCCCCAGCATTTT; cdr3_aa: CASSQERGSANQPQHF
d_call: TRBD1; clone_size: few; v_call: TRBV5-4; j_call: TRBJ1-2; cdr3_nt: TGTGCCAGCAGCCCACAGGGGGCTGATGGCTACACCTTC; cdr3_aa: CASSPQGADGYTF
d_call: -; clone_size: -; v_call: TRBV4-1; j_call: TRBJ2-7; cdr3_nt: TGCGCCAGCAGCCAAGACCAGGAGCGCGAGCAGTACTTC; cdr3_aa: CASSQDQEREQYF
d_call: TRBD1; clone_size: -; v_call: TRBV23-1; j_call: TRBJ1-1; cdr3_nt: TGCGCCAGCAGTCAATCGGTTCAGGGGGCAGAAACTGAAGCTTTCTTT; cdr3_aa: CASSQSVQGAETEAFF
d_call: -; clone_size: few; v_call: TRBV7-2; j_call: TRBJ1-1; cdr3_nt: TGTGCCAGCAGCTTAGGGCCAGGGAACACTGAAGCTTTCTTT; cdr3_aa: CASSLGPGNTEAFF
d_call: TRBD1; clone_size: few; v_call: TRBV7-9; j_call: TRBJ1-6; cdr3_nt: TGTGCCAGCACCAAAGACAGGGGGCCACCCTTTGATTCACCCCTCCACTTT; cdr3_aa: CASTKDRGPPFDSPLHF
d_call: -; clone_size: few; v_call: TRBV7-6; j_call: TRBJ2-7; cdr3_nt: TGTGCCAGCAGCCCAGCTGTAGGGAGGCCCACCCAATACGAGCAGTACTTC; cdr3_aa: CASSPAVGRPTQYEQYF
d_call: TRBD1; clone_size: -; v_call: TRBV7-9; j_call: TRBJ2-7; cdr3_nt: TGTGCCAGCAGCTCCATCACAGGGGCTCTTTGGTACGAGCAGTACTTC; cdr3_aa: CASSSITGALWYEQYF
d_call: TRBD1; clone_size: -; v_call: TRBV5-1; j_call: TRBJ2-1; cdr3_nt: TGCGCCAGCAGTACAGGGGGGAATGAGCAGTTCTTC; cdr3_aa: CASSTGGNEQFF
d_call: TRBD1; clone_size: few; v_call: TRBV6-1; j_call: TRBJ2-3; cdr3_nt: TGTGCCATCCGGACAGGGGGGGGCACAGATACGCAGTATTTT; cdr3_aa: CAIRTGGGTDTQYF
d_call: -; clone_size: -; v_call: TRBV9; j_call: TRBJ2-2; cdr3_nt: TGTGCCAGCAGCGTAGTGGGGATCTCCACCGGGGAGCTGTTTTTT; cdr3_aa: CASSVVGISTGELFF
d_call: -; clone_size: -; v_call: TRBV4-1; j_call: TRBJ2-7; cdr3_nt: TGCGCCAGCAGCCAACCGGGATCCGTCGACGAGCAGTACTTC; cdr3_aa: CASSQPGSVDEQYF
d_call: -; clone_size: -; v_call: TRBV5-6; j_call: TRBJ2-5; cdr3_nt: TGTGCCAGCAGCCGGCGGGAGACCCAGTACTTC; cdr3_aa: CASSRRETQYF
d_call: -; clone_size: few; v_call: TRBV5-1; j_call: TRBJ1-2; cdr3_nt: TGCGCCAGCAGGGAATCGCCGGGGACCTCTAATGGCTACACCTTC; cdr3_aa: CASRESPGTSNGYTF
d_call: -; clone_size: -; v_call: TRBV6-6; j_call: TRBJ2-7; cdr3_nt: TGTGCCAGCAGTTACTCGCTGCCGAGGGAATCCTACGAGCAGTACTTC; cdr3_aa: CASSYSLPRESYEQYF
d_call: TRBD1; clone_size: few; v_call: TRBV30; j_call: TRBJ1-6; cdr3_nt: TGTGCCTGGAGGAGGGCAGGGGGCTCACCCCTCCACTTT; cdr3_aa: CAWRRAGGSPLHF
d_call: -; clone_size: -; v_call: TRBV30; j_call: TRBJ1-4; cdr3_nt: TGTGCCTGGAGTGTACAAGGGGGGCTGTACGAAAAACTGTTTTTT; cdr3_aa: CAWSVQGGLYEKLFF
d_call: -; clone_size: few; v_call: TRBV18; j_call: TRBJ2-7; cdr3_nt: TGTGCCAGCTCACCTCGGGAGGGGGCCAACAATTTGAACGAGCAGTACTTC; cdr3_aa: CASSPREGANNLNEQYF
d_call: -; clone_size: few; v_call: TRBV19; j_call: TRBJ1-5; cdr3_nt: TGTGCCAGTAGGAACGACTGGGGATATCAGCCCCAGCATTTT; cdr3_aa: CASRNDWGYQPQHF
d_call: -; clone_size: -; v_call: TRBV18; j_call: TRBJ1-6; cdr3_nt: TGTGCCAGCTCACCCCCTCTCGGGGCTTCACCCCTCCACTTT; cdr3_aa: CASSPPLGASPLHF
d_call: TRBD1; clone_size: few; v_call: TRBV29-1; j_call: TRBJ1-2; cdr3_nt: TGCAGCGTTTGGGACAGGGGAACCTATGGCTACACCTTC; cdr3_aa: CSVWDRGTYGYTF